This paragraph covers one TCR beta chain sequence. Its antigen specificity is not known. No much larger clonotype is one base removed from it; base qualities were not supplied. This record belongs to a study of spatial heterogeneity in lung cancer (dated by TCRdb to about 2019). About the study as a whole: Beta-chain transcripts were consistently detected in greater numbers than alpha-chain transcripts, which likely reflected higher beta-chain transcript abundance. In the raw uncorrected reads, each unique combination of TCR and UMI appeared on average more than ten times. In non-small cell lung cancer, the study made a quantitative comparison of TCR alpha and beta repertoires among multiple tumor regions, matched nontumor lung and blood. Nonsynonymous mutation counts, determined by whole-exome sequencing of tumor tissue, were related to TCR repertoire features. At surgery, both alpha and beta chains were TCR-sequenced in approximately 210 tumor regions, about 64 matched nontumor lung samples and some 60 PBMC samples. On the study overall, not on this receptor specifically: Confirming at a functional level the hypothesis that regional TCRs recognize regional mutations was considered to require additional single-cell paired TCR alpha and beta sequencing. Ubiquitous expanded tumor TCRs were detected in blood more often at tumor resection than at routine follow-up.

Explained via the paper, the time point label denotes: sample taken at primary tumor resection. Without any cell sorting, TCR sequencing was performed on whole RNA extracted either from tumor and nontumor lung tissue or from cryopreserved PBMC samples. Samples were obtained from 72 patients with early-stage, untreated non-small cell lung cancer from the lung TRACERx cohort. Only patients for whom sufficient RNA was available from at least two tumor regions were selected for TCR sequencing. The germline V gene sets CDR1 to SQVTM and CDR2 to ANQGSEA. V and J are truncated by 1 base and 1 base respectively, leaving an intervening sequence of 5 bases. The CDR3 covers 12 residues, taking in both the cysteine and the phenylalanine. This entry keeps only the CDR3 DNA: 36 bases, framed from base 1. Library construction relied on 5' RACE. These reads were obtained on a NextSeq 500. In the TCR library protocol, a unique molecular identifier was attached to each TCR cDNA molecule so that PCR and sequencing errors could be corrected. The authors' analysis ran thus. TCR identification, UMI-based error correction and CDR3 extraction were all carried out with Decombinator tools. Expanded TCRs were defined as those above a frequency of 2 per 1,000, corresponding to the top 1% of the tumor frequency distribution. Renyi diversity was calculated using the R vegan package after each repertoire was subsampled 100 times to 5,000 TCRs. CDR3 similarity networks were constructed using string-kernel similarity of amino acid triplets, with links drawn between CDR3s whose pairwise similarity was above 0.82. TCRdb redid the processing of the public reads, applying fastp at Q25 and MiXCR, and retained in-frame beta chains. Every CDR3 protein is listed once, alongside the most common genes and DNA of its rows. It is TCRdb's table, rather than the study itself, that gives the V and J calls and clone size. Counted in this sample were 7,500 to 9,000 distinct CDR3 sequences; 7.8% of them appeared once. The leading ten clones occupy 25% to 30% of the sample.

The source is a female donor with early-stage non-small cell lung cancer. Rearrangement joined TRBV29-1 to TRBJ2-7; D gene: possibly TRBD1, on 5 matching bases. Sequences were derived from PBMCs, sampled at surgery. Here is the DNA: TGCAGCGTTGAAGGACAGTCCTACGAGCAGTACTTC. Translated, it gives CSVEGQSYEQYF.